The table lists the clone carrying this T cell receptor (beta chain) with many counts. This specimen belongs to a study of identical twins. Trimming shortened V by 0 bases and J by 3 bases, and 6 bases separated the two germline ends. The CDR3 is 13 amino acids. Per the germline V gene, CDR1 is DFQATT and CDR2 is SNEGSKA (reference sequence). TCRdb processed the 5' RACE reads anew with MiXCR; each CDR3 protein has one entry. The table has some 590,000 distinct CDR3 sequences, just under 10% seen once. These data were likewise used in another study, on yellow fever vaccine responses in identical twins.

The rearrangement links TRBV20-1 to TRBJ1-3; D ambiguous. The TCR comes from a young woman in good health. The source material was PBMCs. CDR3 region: CSARDGRGNTIYF. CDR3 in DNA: TGCAGTGCTAGAGACGGACGTGGAAACACCATATATTTT.